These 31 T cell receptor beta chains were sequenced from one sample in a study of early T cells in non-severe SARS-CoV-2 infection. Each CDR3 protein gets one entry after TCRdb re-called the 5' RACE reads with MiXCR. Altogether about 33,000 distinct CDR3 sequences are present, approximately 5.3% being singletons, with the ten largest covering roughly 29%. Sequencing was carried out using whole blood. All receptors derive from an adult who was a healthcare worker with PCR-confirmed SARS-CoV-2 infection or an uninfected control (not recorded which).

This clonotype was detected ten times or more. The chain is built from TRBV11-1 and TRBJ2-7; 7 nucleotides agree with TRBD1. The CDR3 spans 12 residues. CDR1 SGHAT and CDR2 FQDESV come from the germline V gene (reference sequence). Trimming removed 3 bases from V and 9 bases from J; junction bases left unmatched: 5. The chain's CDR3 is CASSFGQEAQYF. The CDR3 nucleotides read TGTGCCAGCAGCTTCGGACAGGAAGCGCAGTACTTC.

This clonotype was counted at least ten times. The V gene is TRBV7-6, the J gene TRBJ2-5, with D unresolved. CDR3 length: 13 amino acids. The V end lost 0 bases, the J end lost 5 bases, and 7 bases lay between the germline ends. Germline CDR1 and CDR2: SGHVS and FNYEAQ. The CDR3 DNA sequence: TGTGCCAGCAGCTTAGCGACTGTGGAGACCCAGTACTTC. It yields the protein CASSLATVETQYF.

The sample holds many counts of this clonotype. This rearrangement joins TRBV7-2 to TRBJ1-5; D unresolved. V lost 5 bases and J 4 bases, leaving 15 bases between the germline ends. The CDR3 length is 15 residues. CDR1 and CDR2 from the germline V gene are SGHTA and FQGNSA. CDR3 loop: CASSPRGGLNQPQHF. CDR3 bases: TGTGCCAGCAGCCCCCGGGGAGGCCTTAATCAGCCCCAGCATTTT. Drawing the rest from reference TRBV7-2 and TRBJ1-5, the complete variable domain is GAGVSQSPSNKVTEKGKDVELRCDPISGHTALYWYRQSLGQGLEFLIYFQGNSAPDKSGLPSDRFSAERTGGSVSTLTIQRTQQEDSAVYLCASSPRGGLNQPQHFGDGTRLSIL.

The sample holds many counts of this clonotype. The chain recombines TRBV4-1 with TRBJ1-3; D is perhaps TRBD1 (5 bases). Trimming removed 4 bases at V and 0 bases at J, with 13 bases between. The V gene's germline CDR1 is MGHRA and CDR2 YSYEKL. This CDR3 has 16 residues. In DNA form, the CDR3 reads TGCGCCAGCAGCCTAAATTTGGGGACCTCTGGAAACACCATATATTTT. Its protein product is CASSLNLGTSGNTIYF.

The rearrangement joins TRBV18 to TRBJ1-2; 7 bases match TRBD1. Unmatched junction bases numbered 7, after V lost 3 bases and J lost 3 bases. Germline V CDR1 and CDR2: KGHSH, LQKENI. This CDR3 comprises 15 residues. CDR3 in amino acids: CASSPTGTYYYGYTF. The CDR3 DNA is TGTGCCAGCTCACCGACAGGGACATATTACTATGGCTACACCTTC.

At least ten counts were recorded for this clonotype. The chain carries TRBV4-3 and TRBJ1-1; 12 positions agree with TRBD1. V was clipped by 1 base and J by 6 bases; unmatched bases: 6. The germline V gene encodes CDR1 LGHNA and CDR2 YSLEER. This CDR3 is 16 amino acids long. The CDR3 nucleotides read TGCGCCAGCAGCCAAGGGGCCGGGACAGGGGGCCCTGAAGCTTTCTTT. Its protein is CASSQGAGTGGPEAFF.

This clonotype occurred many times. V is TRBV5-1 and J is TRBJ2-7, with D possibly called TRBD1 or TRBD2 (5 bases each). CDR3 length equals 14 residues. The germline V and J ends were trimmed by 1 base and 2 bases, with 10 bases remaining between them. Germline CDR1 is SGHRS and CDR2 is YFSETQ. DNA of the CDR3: TGCGCCAGCAGCTTGCAAGGGGAGACCTACGAGCAGTACTTC. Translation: CASSLQGETYEQYF.

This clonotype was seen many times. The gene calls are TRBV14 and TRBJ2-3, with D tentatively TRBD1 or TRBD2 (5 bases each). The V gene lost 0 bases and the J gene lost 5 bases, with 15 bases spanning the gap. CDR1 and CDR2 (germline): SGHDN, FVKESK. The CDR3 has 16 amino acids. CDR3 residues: CASSQDLGTEEDTQYF. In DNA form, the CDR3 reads TGTGCCAGCAGCCAAGATTTGGGGACCGAAGAAGATACGCAGTATTTT. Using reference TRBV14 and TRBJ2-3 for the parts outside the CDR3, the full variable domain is EAGVTQFPSHSVIEKGQTVTLRCDPISGHDNLYWYRRVMGKEIKFLLHFVKESKQDESGMPNNRFLAERTGGTYSTLKVQPAELEDSGVYFCASSQDLGTEEDTQYFGPGTRLTVL.

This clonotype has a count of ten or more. CDR3 residues: CASKTGKAGANVLTF. The CDR3 nucleotides are TGTGCCAGCAAAACAGGGAAAGCTGGGGCCAACGTCCTGACTTTC. The chain combines TRBV6-1 with TRBJ2-6; D possibly corresponds to TRBD1 (6 bases). CDR3 length: 15 amino acids. Looked up from germline, CDR1 is MNHNS and CDR2 is SASEGT. V was shortened by 7 bases and J by 2 bases, with 12 bases between the two germline ends.

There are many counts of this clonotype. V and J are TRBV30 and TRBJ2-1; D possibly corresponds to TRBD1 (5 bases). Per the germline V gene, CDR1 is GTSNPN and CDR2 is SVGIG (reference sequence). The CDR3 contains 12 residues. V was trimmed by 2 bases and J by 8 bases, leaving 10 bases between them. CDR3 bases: TGTGCCTGGAGTCGACAGATCGATGAGCAGTTCTTC. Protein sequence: CAWSRQIDEQFF.

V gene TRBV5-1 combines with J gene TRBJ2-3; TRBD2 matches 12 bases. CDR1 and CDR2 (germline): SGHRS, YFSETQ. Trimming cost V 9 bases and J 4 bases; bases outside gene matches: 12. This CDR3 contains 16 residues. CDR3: CATKVQTSGSPDTQYF. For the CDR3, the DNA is TGCGCCACCAAAGTCCAGACTAGCGGGAGCCCAGATACGCAGTATTTT.

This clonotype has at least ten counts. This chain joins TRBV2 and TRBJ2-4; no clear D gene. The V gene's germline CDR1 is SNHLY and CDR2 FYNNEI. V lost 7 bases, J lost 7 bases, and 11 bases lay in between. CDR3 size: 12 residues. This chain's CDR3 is CASTERWNIQYF. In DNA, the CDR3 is TGTGCCAGCACCGAGAGGTGGAACATTCAGTACTTC.

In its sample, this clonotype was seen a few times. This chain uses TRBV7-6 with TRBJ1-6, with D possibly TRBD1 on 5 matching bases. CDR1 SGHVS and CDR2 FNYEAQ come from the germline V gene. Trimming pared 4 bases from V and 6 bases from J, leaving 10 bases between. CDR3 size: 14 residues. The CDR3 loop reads CASSSGTTNSPLHF. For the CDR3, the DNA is TGTGCCAGCAGCTCCGGGACTACTAATTCACCCCTCCACTTT.

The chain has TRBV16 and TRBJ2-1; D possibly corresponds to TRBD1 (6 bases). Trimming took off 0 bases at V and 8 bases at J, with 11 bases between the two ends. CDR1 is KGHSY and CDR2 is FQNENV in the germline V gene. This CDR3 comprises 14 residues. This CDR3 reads CASSQSSQGYEQFF. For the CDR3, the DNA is TGTGCCAGCAGCCAATCGTCACAGGGATATGAGCAGTTCTTC.

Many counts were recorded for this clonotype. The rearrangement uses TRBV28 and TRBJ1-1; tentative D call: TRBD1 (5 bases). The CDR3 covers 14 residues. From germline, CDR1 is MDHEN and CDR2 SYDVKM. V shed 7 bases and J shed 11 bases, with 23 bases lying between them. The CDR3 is CASTFSTATGDAFF. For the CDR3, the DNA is TGTGCCAGCACTTTTTCGACAGCTACCGGGGACGCTTTCTTT.

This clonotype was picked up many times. The CDR3 nucleotides read TGTGCCAGCAGCCCCCGCCTCCAGGGCCTCACCGGGGAGCTGTTTTTT. Its translation is CASSPRLQGLTGELFF. This sequence joins TRBV9 and TRBJ2-2, with D perhaps TRBD1 (5 bases). The CDR3 spans 16 residues. Between the trimmed V and J ends, which lost 4 bases and 4 bases, there was a span of 17 bases. The germline gives CDR1 SGDLS, CDR2 YYNGEE.

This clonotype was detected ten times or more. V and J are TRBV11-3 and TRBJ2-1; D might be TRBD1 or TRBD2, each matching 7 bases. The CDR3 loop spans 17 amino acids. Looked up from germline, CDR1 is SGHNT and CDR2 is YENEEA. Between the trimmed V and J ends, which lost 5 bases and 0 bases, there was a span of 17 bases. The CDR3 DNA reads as TGTGCCAGCAGCCGACGGACAGGCGGGAGCTCCTACAATGAGCAGTTCTTC. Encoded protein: CASSRRTGGSSYNEQFF.

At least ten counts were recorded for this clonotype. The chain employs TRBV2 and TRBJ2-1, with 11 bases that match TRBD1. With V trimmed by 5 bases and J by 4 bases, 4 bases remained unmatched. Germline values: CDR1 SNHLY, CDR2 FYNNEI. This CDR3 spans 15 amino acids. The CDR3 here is CASSLGQGAYNEQFF. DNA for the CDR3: TGTGCCAGCAGTCTAGGACAGGGGGCATACAATGAGCAGTTCTTC.

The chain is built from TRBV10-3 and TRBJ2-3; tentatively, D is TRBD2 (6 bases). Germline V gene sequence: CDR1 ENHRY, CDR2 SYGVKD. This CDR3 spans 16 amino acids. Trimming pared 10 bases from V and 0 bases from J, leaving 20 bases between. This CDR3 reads CATERGGILSTDTQYF. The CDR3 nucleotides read TGTGCCACCGAGAGAGGCGGGATCCTTAGCACAGATACGCAGTATTTT.

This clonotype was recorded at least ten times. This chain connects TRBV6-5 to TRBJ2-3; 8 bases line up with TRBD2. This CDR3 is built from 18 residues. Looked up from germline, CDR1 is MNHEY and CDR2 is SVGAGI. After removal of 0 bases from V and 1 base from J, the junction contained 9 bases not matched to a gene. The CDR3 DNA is TGTGCCAGCAGTTACTCACGGGCATTAGCGGGACGCACAGATACGCAGTATTTT. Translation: CASSYSRALAGRTDTQYF.

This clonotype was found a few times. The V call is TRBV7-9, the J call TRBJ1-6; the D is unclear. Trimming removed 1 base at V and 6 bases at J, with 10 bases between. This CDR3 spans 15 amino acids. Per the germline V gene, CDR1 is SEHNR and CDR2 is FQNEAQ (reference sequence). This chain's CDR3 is CASSLGADSNSPLHF. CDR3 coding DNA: TGTGCCAGCAGCTTAGGAGCTGATTCTAATTCACCCCTCCACTTT.

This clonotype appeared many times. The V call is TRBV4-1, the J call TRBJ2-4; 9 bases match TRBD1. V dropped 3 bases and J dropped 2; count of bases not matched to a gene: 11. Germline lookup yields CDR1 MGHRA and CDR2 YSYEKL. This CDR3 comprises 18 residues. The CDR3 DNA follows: TGCGCCAGCAGCCAGGATTCCGGGACAGGGTTTACCAAAAACATTCAGTACTTC. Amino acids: CASSQDSGTGFTKNIQYF.

CDR3 region: CSARNRGANYGYTF. CDR3 nucleotides: TGCAGTGCTAGAAACAGGGGCGCTAACTATGGCTACACCTTC. V usage is TRBV20-1 and J usage is TRBJ1-2; 7 nucleotides line up with TRBD1. Germline CDR1 DFQATT, CDR2 SNEGSKA (reference sequence). The CDR3 is made up of 14 amino acids. The J segment lost 0 bases and the V segment lost 2 bases, leaving 3 bases of the junction unmatched.

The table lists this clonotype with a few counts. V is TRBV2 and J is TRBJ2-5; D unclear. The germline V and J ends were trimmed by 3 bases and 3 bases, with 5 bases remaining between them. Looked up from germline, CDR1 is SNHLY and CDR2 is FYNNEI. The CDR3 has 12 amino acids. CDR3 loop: CASSDSEETQYF. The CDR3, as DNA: TGTGCCAGCAGTGACAGTGAAGAGACCCAGTACTTC.

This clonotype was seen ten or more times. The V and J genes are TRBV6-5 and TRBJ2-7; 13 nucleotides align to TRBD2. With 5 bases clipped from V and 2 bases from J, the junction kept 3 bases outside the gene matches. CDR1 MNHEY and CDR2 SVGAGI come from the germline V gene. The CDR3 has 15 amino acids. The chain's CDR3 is CASSPTSGRAYEQYF. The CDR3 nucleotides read TGTGCCAGCAGTCCCACTAGCGGGAGGGCCTACGAGCAGTACTTC.

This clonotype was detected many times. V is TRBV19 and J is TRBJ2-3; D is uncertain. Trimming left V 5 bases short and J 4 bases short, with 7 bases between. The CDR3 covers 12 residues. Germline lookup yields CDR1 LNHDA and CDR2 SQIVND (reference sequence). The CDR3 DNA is TGTGCCAGTAGTCCCACATCAGATACGCAGTATTTT. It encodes CASSPTSDTQYF.

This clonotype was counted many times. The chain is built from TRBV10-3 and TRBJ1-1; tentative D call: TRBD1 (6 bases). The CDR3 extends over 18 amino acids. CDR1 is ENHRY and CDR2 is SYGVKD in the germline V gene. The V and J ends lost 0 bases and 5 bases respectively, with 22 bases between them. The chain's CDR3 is CAISESIYGRGAKTEAFF. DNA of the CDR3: TGTGCCATCAGTGAGTCGATTTATGGCAGGGGCGCGAAGACTGAAGCTTTCTTT.

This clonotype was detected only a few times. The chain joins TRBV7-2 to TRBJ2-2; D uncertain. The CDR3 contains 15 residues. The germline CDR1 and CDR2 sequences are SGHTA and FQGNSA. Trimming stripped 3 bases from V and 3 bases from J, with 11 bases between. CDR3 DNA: TGTGCCAGCAGCTTTCCACGCCTTCACACCGGGGAGCTGTTTTTT. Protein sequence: CASSFPRLHTGELFF.

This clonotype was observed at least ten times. CDR3 loop: CASSSIGPLHF. The CDR3 DNA reads TGTGCCAGCAGCTCGATAGGTCCCCTCCACTTT. The V gene is TRBV7-9, the J gene TRBJ1-6; D unclear. Germline assignment: CDR1 SEHNR and CDR2 FQNEAQ (reference sequence). The CDR3 consists of 11 residues. V lost 4 bases to trimming and J lost 13 bases, with 8 bases between them.

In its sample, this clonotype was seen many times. CDR3 in DNA: TGCAGTGCTAGTGTCCGGAATGAGCAGTTCTTC. The encoded protein is CSASVRNEQFF. The V call is TRBV20-1, the J call TRBJ2-1; D not resolved. This CDR3 comprises 11 residues. The V gene's germline CDR1 is DFQATT and CDR2 SNEGSKA (reference sequence). Trimming shortened V by 3 bases and J by 7 bases, and 7 bases separated the two germline ends.

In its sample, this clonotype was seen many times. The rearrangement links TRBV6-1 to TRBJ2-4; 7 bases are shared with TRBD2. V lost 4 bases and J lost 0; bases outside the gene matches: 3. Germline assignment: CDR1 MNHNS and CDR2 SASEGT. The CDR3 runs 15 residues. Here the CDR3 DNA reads TGTGCCAGCAGTGTGGGGAGGGTAGCCAAAAACATTCAGTACTTC. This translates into CASSVGRVAKNIQYF.